Shown below are 13 T cell receptor beta chains from a single sample sequenced in a study of CD8 T cells in ankylosing spondylitis. TCRdb used MiXCR to reprocess the 5' RACE reads, holding one entry per CDR3 protein. The table records 200,000 to 300,000 distinct CDR3 sequences, about 10% of them present only once. The sequenced sample consisted of blood, either unsorted or a sorted T cell fraction (not recorded which). These receptors all come from a male donor with ankylosing spondylitis or in good health (not recorded which).

V and J are TRBV27 and TRBJ1-5; 11 nucleotides align to TRBD1. V was pared by 5 bases and J by 3 bases, with 6 bases of the junction left unmatched. The CDR3 is 16 residues long. Germline lookup yields CDR1 MNHEY and CDR2 SMNVEV (reference sequence). CDR3 DNA: TGTGCCAGCAGTATCTGGACAGGGGGCTACAATCAGCCCCAGCATTTT. It is translated as CASSIWTGGYNQPQHF.

Comment on this clonotype: Possible read error: a much larger clone is one base away. V gene TRBV10-1 combines with J gene TRBJ1-2; D ambiguous. CDR1 and CDR2 (germline): WNHNN, SYGVQD (reference sequence). This CDR3 contains 13 residues. V shed 5 bases and J shed 5 bases, with 12 bases lying between them. CDR3 DNA: TGCGCCAGCAGTCCCCAGGTTAAATATGGCTACACCTTC. Translation: CASSPQVKYGYTF.

The gene calls are TRBV20-1 and TRBJ2-7; possibly TRBD1 for D (5 bases). The ends were cut back, 4 bases at V and 6 bases at J, with 13 bases in the middle. From germline, CDR1 is DFQATT and CDR2 SNEGSKA (reference sequence). This CDR3 region has 12 residues. The CDR3 is CSAIEKGAEQYF. Here the CDR3 DNA reads TGCAGTGCTATTGAAAAAGGGGCCGAGCAGTACTTC.

This clonotype was observed many times. The rearrangement joins TRBV6-2 or TRBV6-3 to TRBJ1-1, with D unclear. CDR1 and CDR2 (germline): MNHEY, SVGEGT. V gave up 4 bases and J gave up 5 bases, with 8 bases separating them. This CDR3 region has 12 residues. CDR3 DNA sequence: TGTGCCAGCAGTTTTCGAGGAACTGAAGCTTTCTTT. Translating it yields CASSFRGTEAFF.

Of note for this clonotype: It may be a read error: a sequence one base away is much more abundant. The chain combines TRBV5-1 with TRBJ2-5; 7 positions agree with TRBD1. This CDR3 region has 14 residues. Germline V lookup: CDR1 SGHRS, CDR2 YFSETQ. The CDR3 DNA follows: TGCGCCAGCGGCCGGGACAGTCAACAAGAGGCCCAGTACTTC. It translates to CASGRDSQQEAQYF.

This chain connects TRBV3-1 to TRBJ2-3; TRBD2 matches at 15 bases. V lost 10 bases to trimming and J lost 0 bases; unmatched junction nucleotides: 8. From germline, CDR1 is LGHDT and CDR2 YNNKEL (reference sequence). This CDR3 comprises 17 residues. The DNA of the CDR3 is TGTGCCACCTCCCGTGGACTAGCGGGAGGGAGCACAGATACGCAGTATTTT. Protein sequence: CATSRGLAGGSTDTQYF.

This clonotype was counted at least ten times. This chain joins TRBV10-3 and TRBJ2-3; D gene unclear. Germline loops: CDR1 ENHRY, CDR2 SYGVKD. V was cut by 11 bases and J by 0 bases, with 15 bases left in between. The CDR3 sequence is 14 residues long. CDR3 region: CAASRYGSTDTQYF. The CDR3 DNA reads as TGTGCCGCTTCGCGGTATGGAAGCACAGATACGCAGTATTTT.

This clonotype occurred many times. A junction end diverges from the germline sequence, so it may reflect a read error. The chain is built from TRBV29-1 and TRBJ1-1, with D unclear. Per germline, CDR1 SQVTM and CDR2 ANQGSEA. The CDR3 totals 10 residues. CDR3 residues: CTVGNTEAFF. In DNA, the CDR3 is TGCACCGTTGGCAACACTGAAGCTTTCTTT.

As concerns this clonotype: Just one base apart from a much larger clone, this may be a read error. The chain carries TRBV29-1 and TRBJ1-1; possible D gene TRBD1, 5 bases. V was shortened by 6 bases and J by 7 bases, with 9 bases between the two germline ends. CDR3 length: 10 residues. CDR1 and CDR2 (germline): SQVTM, ANQGSEA. The CDR3 reads CSVQGIEAFF. CDR3 DNA sequence: TGCAGCGTGCAGGGCATTGAAGCTTTCTTT.

The genes are TRBV15 and TRBJ2-7, with D perhaps TRBD1 (5 bases). Between the trimmed V and J ends, which lost 5 bases and 4 bases, there was a span of 9 bases. This CDR3 contains 12 residues. The germline CDR1 and CDR2 sequences are LNHNV and YYDKDF (reference sequence). This CDR3 reads CATSGRQYEQYF. CDR3 DNA sequence: TGTGCCACCAGCGGTCGACAGTACGAGCAGTACTTC.

The V gene is TRBV20-1, the J gene TRBJ2-5; D not resolved. V was shortened by 0 bases and J by 4 bases, with 12 bases between the two germline ends. Looked up from germline, CDR1 is DFQATT and CDR2 is SNEGSKA (reference sequence). The CDR3 is made up of 14 amino acids. The chain's CDR3 is CSARDRDGRETQYF. CDR3 coding DNA: TGCAGTGCTAGAGATCGAGACGGAAGAGAGACCCAGTACTTC.

This clonotype was counted a few times. The J gene is TRBJ1-1, the V gene TRBV20-1; no clear D gene. The length of the CDR3 is 14 residues. Germline-derived CDR1 and CDR2 are DFQATT and SNEGSKA (reference sequence). The V end was cut by 6 bases, the J end by 0 bases, with 14 bases between. The CDR3 spells CSATHRALNTEAFF. In nucleotides, the CDR3 is TGCAGTGCCACGCACCGGGCCCTGAACACTGAAGCTTTCTTT.

This clonotype was found many times. The J gene is TRBJ2-1, the V gene TRBV5-1; TRBD1 or TRBD2 may be the D gene (6 bases each). This CDR3 contains 15 residues. Trimming removed 4 bases at V and 4 bases at J, with 15 bases between. Germline V gene data show CDR1 as SGHRS and CDR2 as YFSETQ. CDR3: CASSLNGGEYNEQFF. CDR3 DNA: TGCGCCAGCAGCCTTAACGGGGGCGAATACAATGAGCAGTTCTTC. The full variable domain, completed using reference TRBV5-1 and TRBJ2-1, is KAGVTQTPRYLIKTRGQQVTLSCSPISGHRSVSWYQQTPGQGLQFLFEYFSETQRNKGNFPGRFSGRQFSNSRSEMNVSTLELGDSALYLCASSLNGGEYNEQFFGPGTRLTVL.